Below, one T cell receptor (beta chain) is given with its context. The CDR3 runs 13 residues. J lost 8 bases, V lost 4 bases, and 8 bases had no gene match. Germline V gene data show CDR1 as SGHRS and CDR2 as YFSETQ. These data are taken from a study of T cell changes during pregnancy in multiple sclerosis. Only in-frame clones appear in the TCRdb table, and some are missing; sequencing was by immunoSEQ multiplex PCR. The profile covers roughly 38,000 clones, with around 92% appearing a single time and about 0.45% taken by the ten largest. This sequence joins TRBV5-1 and TRBJ1-2; the match to TRBD1 covers 7 bases. The source of this sequence is a female donor in good health, enrolled as a control in a pregnancy study. Sequences were derived from CD4+ T cells from peripheral blood mononuclear cells, sampled in the second trimester of pregnancy. The CDR3 loop is CASSRDTQGGYTF. CDR3 in DNA: TGCGCCAGCAGCCGGGACACACAGGGGGGCTACACCTTC.